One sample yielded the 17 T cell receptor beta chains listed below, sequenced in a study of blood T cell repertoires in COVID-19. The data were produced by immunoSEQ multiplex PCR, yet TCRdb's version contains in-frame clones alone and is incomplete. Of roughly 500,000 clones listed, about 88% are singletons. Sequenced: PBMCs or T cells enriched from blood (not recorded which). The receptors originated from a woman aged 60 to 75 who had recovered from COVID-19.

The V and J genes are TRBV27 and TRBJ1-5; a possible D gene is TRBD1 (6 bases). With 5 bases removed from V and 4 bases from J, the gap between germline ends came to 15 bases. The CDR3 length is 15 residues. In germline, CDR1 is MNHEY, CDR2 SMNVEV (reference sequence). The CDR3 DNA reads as TGTGCCAGCAGTCCGAGGGGGGGGAATAATCAGCCCCAGCATTTT. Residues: CASSPRGGNNQPQHF.

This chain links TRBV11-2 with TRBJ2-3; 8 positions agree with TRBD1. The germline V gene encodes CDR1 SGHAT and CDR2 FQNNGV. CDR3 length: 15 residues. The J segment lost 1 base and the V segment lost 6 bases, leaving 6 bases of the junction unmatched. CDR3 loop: CASRGTGQGTDTQYF. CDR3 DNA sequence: TGTGCCAGCAGAGGAACGGGACAGGGCACAGATACGCAGTATTTT.

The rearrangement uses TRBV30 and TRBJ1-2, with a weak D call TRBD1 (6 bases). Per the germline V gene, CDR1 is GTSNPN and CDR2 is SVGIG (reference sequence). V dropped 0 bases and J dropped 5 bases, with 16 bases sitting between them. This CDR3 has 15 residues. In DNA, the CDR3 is TGTGCCTGGAGTGTACAGGGCAGGGGATCGTATGGCTACACCTTC. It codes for CAWSVQGRGSYGYTF. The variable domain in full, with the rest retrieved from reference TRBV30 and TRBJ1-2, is SQTIHQWPATLVQPVGSPLSLECTVEGTSNPNLYWYRQAAGRGLQLLFYSVGIGQISSEVPQNLSASRPQDRQFILSSKKLLLSDSGFYLCAWSVQGRGSYGYTFGSGTRLTVV.

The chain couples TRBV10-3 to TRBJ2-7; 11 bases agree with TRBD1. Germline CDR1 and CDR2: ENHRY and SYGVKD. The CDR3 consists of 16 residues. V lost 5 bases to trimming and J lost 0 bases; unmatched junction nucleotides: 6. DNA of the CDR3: TGTGCCATCAGTCGACCGGGACAGGGGGTCTCCTACGAGCAGTACTTC. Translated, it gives CAISRPGQGVSYEQYF.

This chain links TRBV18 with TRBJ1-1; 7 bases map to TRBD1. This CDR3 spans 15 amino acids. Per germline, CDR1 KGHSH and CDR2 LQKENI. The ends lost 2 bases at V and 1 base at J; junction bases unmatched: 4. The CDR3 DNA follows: TGTGCCAGCTCACCATCGACAGGGTCGAACACTGAAGCTTTCTTT. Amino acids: CASSPSTGSNTEAFF.

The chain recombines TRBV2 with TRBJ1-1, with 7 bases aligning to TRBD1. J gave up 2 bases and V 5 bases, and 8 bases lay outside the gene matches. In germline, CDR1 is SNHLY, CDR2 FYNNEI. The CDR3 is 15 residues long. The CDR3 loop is CASSPPTGRNTEAFF. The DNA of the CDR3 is TGTGCCAGCAGTCCACCGACAGGGAGAAACACTGAAGCTTTCTTT. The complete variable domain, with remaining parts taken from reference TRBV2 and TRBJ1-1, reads EPEVTQTPSHQVTQMGQEVILRCVPISNHLYFYWYRQILGQKVEFLVSFYNNEISEKSEIFDDQFSVERPDGSNFTLKIRSTKLEDSAMYFCASSPPTGRNTEAFFGQGTRLTVV.

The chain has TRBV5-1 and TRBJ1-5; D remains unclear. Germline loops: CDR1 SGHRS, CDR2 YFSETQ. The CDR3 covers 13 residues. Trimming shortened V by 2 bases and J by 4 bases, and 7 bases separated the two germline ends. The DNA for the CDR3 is TGCGCCAGCAGCTTTGAGGGAAATCAGCCCCAGCATTTT. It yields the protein CASSFEGNQPQHF. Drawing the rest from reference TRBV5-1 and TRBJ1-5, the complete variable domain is KAGVTQTPRYLIKTRGQQVTLSCSPISGHRSVSWYQQTPGQGLQFLFEYFSETQRNKGNFPGRFSGRQFSNSRSEMNVSTLELGDSALYLCASSFEGNQPQHFGDGTRLSIL.

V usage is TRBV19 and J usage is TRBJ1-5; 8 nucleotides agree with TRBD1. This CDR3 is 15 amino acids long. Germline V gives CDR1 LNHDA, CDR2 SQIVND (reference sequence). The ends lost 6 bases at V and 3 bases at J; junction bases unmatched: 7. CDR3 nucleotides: TGTGCCAGTAGCGAGAGGACAGGGACCAATCAGCCCCAGCATTTT. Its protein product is CASSERTGTNQPQHF.

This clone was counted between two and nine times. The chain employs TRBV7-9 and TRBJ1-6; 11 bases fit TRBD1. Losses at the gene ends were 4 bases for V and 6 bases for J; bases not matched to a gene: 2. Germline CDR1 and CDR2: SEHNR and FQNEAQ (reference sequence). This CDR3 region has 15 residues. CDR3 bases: TGTGCCAGCAGCTGGACAGGGGGCTTTAATTCACCCCTCCACTTT. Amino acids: CASSWTGGFNSPLHF.

This CDR3 reads CASSVDRQWNTEAFF. As DNA, the CDR3 is TGTGCCAGCAGCGTGGACAGACAATGGAACACTGAAGCTTTCTTT. This chain uses TRBV2 with TRBJ1-1; D might be TRBD1 (6 bases). V lost 6 bases and J lost 1, with 15 bases in between. This CDR3 region has 15 residues. Looked up from germline, CDR1 is SNHLY and CDR2 is FYNNEI.

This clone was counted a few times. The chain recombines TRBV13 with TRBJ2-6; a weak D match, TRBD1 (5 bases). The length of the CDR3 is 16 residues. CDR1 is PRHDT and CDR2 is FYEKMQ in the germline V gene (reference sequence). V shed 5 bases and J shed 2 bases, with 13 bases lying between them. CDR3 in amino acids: CASSPNRPPGANVLTF. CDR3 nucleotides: TGTGCCAGCAGCCCCAACAGGCCCCCTGGGGCCAACGTCCTGACTTTC.

The CDR3 nucleotides are TGCGCCAGCAGCTTGGACAGGGGGCTGATCTACAATGAGCAGTTCTTC. Its translation: CASSLDRGLIYNEQFF. This chain uses TRBV5-1 with TRBJ2-1, with 9 nucleotides matching TRBD1. J lost 3 bases, V lost 0 bases, and 4 bases had no gene match. CDR1 and CDR2 from the germline V gene are SGHRS and YFSETQ. The CDR3 is 16 amino acids.

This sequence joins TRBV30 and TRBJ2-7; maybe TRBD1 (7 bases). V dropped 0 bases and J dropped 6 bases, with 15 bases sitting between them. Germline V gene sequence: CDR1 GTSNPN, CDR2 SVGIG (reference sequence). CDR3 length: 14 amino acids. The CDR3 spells CAWSVLAGGGEQYV. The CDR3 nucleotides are TGTGCCTGGAGTGTACTAGCAGGGGGTGGCGAGCAGTACGTC.

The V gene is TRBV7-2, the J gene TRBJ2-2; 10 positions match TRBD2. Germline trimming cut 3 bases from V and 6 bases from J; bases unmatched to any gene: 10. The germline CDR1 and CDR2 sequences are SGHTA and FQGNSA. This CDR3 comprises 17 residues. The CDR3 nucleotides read TGTGCCAGCAGCTTTTATCTCTTAGCGGGGGGTTCCGGGGAGCTGTTTTTT. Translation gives CASSFYLLAGGSGELFF.

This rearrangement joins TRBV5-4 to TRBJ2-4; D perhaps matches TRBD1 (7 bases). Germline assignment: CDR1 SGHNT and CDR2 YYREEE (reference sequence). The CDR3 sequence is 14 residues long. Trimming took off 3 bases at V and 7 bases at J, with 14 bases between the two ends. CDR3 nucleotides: TGTGCCAGCAGCTCGGAGGGGGCCCCTAACATTCAGTACTTC. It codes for CASSSEGAPNIQYF.

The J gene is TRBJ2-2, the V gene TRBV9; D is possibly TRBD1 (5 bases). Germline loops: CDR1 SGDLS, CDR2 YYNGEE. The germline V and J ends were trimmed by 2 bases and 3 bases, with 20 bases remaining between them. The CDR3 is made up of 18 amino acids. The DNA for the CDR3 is TGTGCCAGCAGCGTGCCCCAGGGAAAGGGGCCGGACACCGGGGAGCTGTTTTTT. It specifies CASSVPQGKGPDTGELFF.

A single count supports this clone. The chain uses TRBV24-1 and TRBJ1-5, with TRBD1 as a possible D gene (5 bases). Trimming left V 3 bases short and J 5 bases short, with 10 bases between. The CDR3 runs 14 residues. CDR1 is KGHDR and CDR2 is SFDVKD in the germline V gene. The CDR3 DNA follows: TGTGCCACCAGTGATGGCGCAGGGTATCAGCCCCAGCATTTT. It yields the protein CATSDGAGYQPQHF.